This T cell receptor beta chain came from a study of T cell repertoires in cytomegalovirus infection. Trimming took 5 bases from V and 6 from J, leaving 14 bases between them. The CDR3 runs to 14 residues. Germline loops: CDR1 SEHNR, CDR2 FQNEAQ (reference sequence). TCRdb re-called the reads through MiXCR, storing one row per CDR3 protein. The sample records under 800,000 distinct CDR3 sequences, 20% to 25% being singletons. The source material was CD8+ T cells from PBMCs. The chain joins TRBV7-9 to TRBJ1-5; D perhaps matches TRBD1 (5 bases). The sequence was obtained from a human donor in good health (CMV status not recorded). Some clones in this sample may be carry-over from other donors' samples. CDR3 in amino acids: CASSPTERGQPQHF. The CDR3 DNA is TGTGCCAGCAGCCCGACCGAAAGGGGTCAGCCCCAGCATTTT.